The 11 T cell receptor beta chains below were found in one sample sequenced in a study of graft-versus-host responses after intestinal transplantation. The assay was immunoSEQ multiplex PCR, and TCRdb's table has in-frame clones only and misses some. The table has some 140,000 clones, around 94% seen once. For these receptors, no antigen is known. Sequences were derived from unstimulated CD4+ T cells sorted from spleen or lymph node cells, sampled before intestinal transplant. The receptors originated from a human donor who received an intestinal transplant.

V is TRBV5-1 and J is TRBJ2-6, with TRBD2 as a possible D gene (6 bases). This CDR3 has 18 residues. V lost 2 bases and J 0 bases, leaving 15 bases between the germline ends. Germline CDR1 reads SGHRS; CDR2 reads YFSETQ. The DNA of the CDR3 is TGCGCCAGCAGCTTCCTGCGGGGTAGTCCCTCTGGGGCCAACGTCCTGACTTTC. This sequence encodes CASSFLRGSPSGANVLTF. Looking up the rest from reference TRBV5-1 and TRBJ2-6 gives the full variable domain: KAGVTQTPRYLIKTRGQQVTLSCSPISGHRSVSWYQQTPGQGLQFLFEYFSETQRNKGNFPGRFSGRQFSNSRSEMNVSTLELGDSALYLCASSFLRGSPSGANVLTFGAGSRLTVL.

This clone was seen just once. The CDR3: CASSSGPDRNYGYTF. As DNA, the CDR3 is TGCGCCAGCAGCTCTGGGCCGGACAGAAACTATGGCTACACCTTC. The chain is built from TRBV5-1 and TRBJ1-2, with D perhaps matching TRBD1 (6 bases). V was trimmed by 3 bases and J by 2 bases, leaving 14 bases between them. The CDR3 length is 15 residues. In germline, CDR1 is SGHRS, CDR2 YFSETQ.

V and J are TRBV19 and TRBJ1-1, with TRBD1 identical over 7 bases. Trimming cost V 10 bases and J 6 bases; bases outside gene matches: 11. Germline CDR1 reads LNHDA; CDR2 reads SQIVND (reference sequence). This CDR3 contains 13 residues. DNA for the CDR3: TGTGCCACCCGAGACAGGGTCAGCGCTGAAGCTTTCTTT. Its protein is CATRDRVSAEAFF. The full variable domain, its missing parts supplied by reference TRBV19 and TRBJ1-1, is DGGITQSPKYLFRKEGQNVTLSCEQNLNHDAMYWYRQDPGQGLRLIYYSQIVNDFQKGDIAEGYSVSREKKESFPLTVTSAQKNPTAFYLCATRDRVSAEAFFGQGTRLTVV.

This clone was counted a single time. V usage is TRBV10-1 and J usage is TRBJ2-3, with 9 positions matching TRBD2. The CDR3 spans 14 residues. The trim removed 5 bases at V and 4 bases at J, leaving 4 bases unmatched. Germline V gene lookup returns CDR1 WNHNN and CDR2 SYGVQD (reference sequence). The CDR3 protein is CASSTSGGPDTQYF. CDR3 sequence (DNA): TGCGCCAGCAGTACCAGCGGGGGGCCAGATACGCAGTATTTT.

The rearrangement links TRBV21-1 to TRBJ1-1; the table's D gene call, TRBD1, was not cross checked with the DNA. TRBV21-1 is deemed a pseudogene. This CDR3 has 17 amino acids. The CDR3 spells CASSKGDRGHRDTEAFF. CDR3 bases: TGTGCCAGCAGCAAAGGTGACAGGGGGCATAGGGACACTGAAGCTTTCTTT.

V gene TRBV10-3 combines with J gene TRBJ1-1; D unclear. The germline V gene encodes CDR1 ENHRY and CDR2 SYGVKD. V was cut by 10 bases and J by 5 bases, with 14 bases left in between. The CDR3 has 12 amino acids. The CDR3 DNA follows: TGTGCCACCAAAGACCCGAATACTGAAGCTTTCTTT. It encodes CATKDPNTEAFF.

The rearrangement joins TRBV6-1 to TRBJ1-4; the D gene is possibly TRBD1 (6 bases). There are 15 residues in the CDR3. Germline assignment: CDR1 MNHNS and CDR2 SASEGT. V lost 6 bases and J lost 7, with 18 bases in between. Written as DNA, the CDR3 is TGTGCCAGCAGCTACGATTCAGGGGCGTCTGAAAAACTGTTTTTT. Its translation is CASSYDSGASEKLFF.

The V call is TRBV5-4, the J call TRBJ1-2; the match to TRBD1 covers 9 bases. The CDR3 sequence is 14 residues long. CDR1 and CDR2 from the germline V gene are SGHNT and YYREEE (reference sequence). Trimming cost V 5 bases and J 4 bases; bases outside gene matches: 6. The CDR3 spells CASRPDRGVYGYTF. CDR3 nucleotides: TGTGCCAGCAGACCAGACAGGGGGGTCTATGGCTACACCTTC. Full variable domain (rest looked up from reference TRBV5-4 and TRBJ1-2): ETGVTQSPTHLIKTRGQQVTLRCSSQSGHNTVSWYQQALGQGPQFIFQYYREEENGRGNFPPRFSGLQFPNYSSELNVNALELDDSALYLCASRPDRGVYGYTFGSGTRLTVV.

This clone was observed a single time. The chain carries TRBV6-1 and TRBJ2-7, with TRBD2 matching 8 bases. Germline V gene data show CDR1 as MNHNS and CDR2 as SASEGT. With V trimmed by 8 bases and J by 0 bases, 9 bases remained unmatched. The CDR3 totals 15 residues. DNA of the CDR3: TGTGCCAGCCAGAGAGCGGGGGCGAGCTCCTACGAGCAGTACTTC. Protein product: CASQRAGASSYEQYF.

DNA of the CDR3: TGTGCCAGCAGCTTAGGGATCATGGAGCAGTTCTTC. It is translated as CASSLGIMEQFF. The rearrangement uses TRBV11-3 and TRBJ2-1; D ambiguous. Germline assignment: CDR1 SGHNT and CDR2 YENEEA. Deletions cut 1 base from V and 10 bases from J, with 8 bases between. This CDR3 has 12 amino acids.

The genes are TRBV19 and TRBJ1-5; a possible D gene is TRBD1 (5 bases). Germline-derived CDR1 and CDR2 are LNHDA and SQIVND (reference sequence). The V and J ends lost 4 bases and 3 bases respectively, with 10 bases between them. The CDR3 sequence is 14 residues long. The CDR3: CASSTDSYNQPQHF. CDR3 DNA sequence: TGTGCCAGTAGTACTGACAGCTACAATCAGCCCCAGCATTTT. The variable domain in full, with the rest retrieved from reference TRBV19 and TRBJ1-5, is DGGITQSPKYLFRKEGQNVTLSCEQNLNHDAMYWYRQDPGQGLRLIYYSQIVNDFQKGDIAEGYSVSREKKESFPLTVTSAQKNPTAFYLCASSTDSYNQPQHFGDGTRLSIL.